The 10 T cell receptor beta chains given below trace back to one sample, sequenced in a study of shared clonotypes between healthy human individuals. Cells designated naive CD8 were CD45RO-negative and were positively selected for CCR7, with terminally differentiated effector memory CD45RA+ cells excluded. TCRdb keeps only in-frame clones here, not all; method: immunoSEQ multiplex PCR. The sample comprises over 2,000,000 clones, 80% to 95% of which are singletons, and around 1.8% rests with the top ten. What was sequenced was naive CD8+ T cells from PBMCs. The receptor source for this set is a young man in good health. Some clones in this sample may be carry-over from other donors' samples.

This chain connects TRBV9 to TRBJ1-1; D remains ambiguous. The germline gives CDR1 SGDLS, CDR2 YYNGEE. V was trimmed by 3 bases and J by 3 bases, leaving 12 bases between them. The CDR3 runs 14 residues. CDR3 in amino acids: CASSGRYRDTEAFF. The CDR3 DNA follows: TGTGCCAGCAGCGGCCGATACCGGGACACTGAAGCTTTCTTT.

This chain links TRBV19 with TRBJ1-1; D unclear. The CDR3 is 14 amino acids. Trimming took 2 bases from V and 1 from J, leaving 8 bases between them. Germline CDR1 and CDR2: LNHDA and SQIVND (reference sequence). The CDR3 is CASSIRFPNTEAFF. For the CDR3, the DNA is TGTGCCAGTAGTATACGTTTCCCGAACACTGAAGCTTTCTTT.

The V call is TRBV6-5, the J call TRBJ1-2; D is perhaps TRBD1 (5 bases). V was trimmed by 0 bases and J by 8 bases, leaving 16 bases between them. CDR3 length equals 15 residues. Looked up from germline, CDR1 is MNHEY and CDR2 is SVGAGI. The CDR3 protein is CASSYSTSGIGGYTF. In nucleotides, the CDR3 is TGTGCCAGCAGTTACTCGACGTCAGGGATCGGCGGCTACACCTTC.

The sample holds a few counts of this clone. The sample contains more than one DNA sequence encoding this CDR3. The genes are TRBV15 and TRBJ2-1; 7 bases are a match to TRBD2. Germline V CDR1 and CDR2: LNHNV, YYDKDF (reference sequence). The CDR3 sequence is 15 residues long. Trimming at V came to 1 base and at J to 0 bases, leaving 0 bases not matched to a gene. The CDR3: CATSRGGSSYNEQFF. Here the CDR3 DNA reads TGTGCCACCAGCAGAGGCGGGAGCTCCTACAATGAGCAGTTCTTC.

The chain employs TRBV7-9 and TRBJ1-3; D is possibly TRBD1 (5 bases). Trimming cost V 1 base and J 4 bases, with 14 bases left between them. CDR3 size: 16 residues. Germline-derived CDR1 and CDR2 are SEHNR and FQNEAQ (reference sequence). The CDR3 DNA sequence: TGTGCCAGCAGCTTAGTCCGGGACTCAGGAGGAAACACCATATATTTT. Translating it yields CASSLVRDSGGNTIYF.

This clone was detected once. The rearrangement links TRBV29-1 to TRBJ1-4, with D possibly matching TRBD1 (6 bases). Germline V gene sequence: CDR1 SQVTM, CDR2 ANQGSEA. V lost 7 bases and J lost 7, with 16 bases in between. The CDR3 runs to 13 residues. As DNA, the CDR3 is TGCAGCGCCGAAGGGGAAGGGGGTGAAAAACTGTTTTTT. Amino acid sequence: CSAEGEGGEKLFF.

The V gene is TRBV28, the J gene TRBJ2-3, with D perhaps TRBD2 (7 bases). Trimming left V 2 bases short and J 2 bases short, with 11 bases between. The CDR3 spans 15 residues. In germline, CDR1 is MDHEN, CDR2 SYDVKM. The CDR3 DNA sequence: TGTGCCAGCAGTTTAGGGGAGGGACACACAGATACGCAGTATTTT. Amino acid sequence: CASSLGEGHTDTQYF.

This chain connects TRBV27 to TRBJ2-1; 9 bases align to TRBD2. Germline loops: CDR1 MNHEY, CDR2 SMNVEV (reference sequence). The CDR3 contains 15 residues. V lost 7 bases to trimming and J lost 3 bases; unmatched junction nucleotides: 7. The CDR3 region has the DNA TGTGCCAGCAACAGGGGACTAGCTAACTACAATGAGCAGTTCTTC. Amino acid sequence: CASNRGLANYNEQFF.

The V and J genes are TRBV27 and TRBJ1-2; 8 positions match TRBD1. This CDR3 region has 15 residues. Germline CDR1 and CDR2: MNHEY and SMNVEV (reference sequence). Trimming took 3 bases from V and 0 from J; bases not matched to a gene: 3. Here the CDR3 reads CASSFGQGSNYGYTF. The CDR3 DNA reads as TGTGCCAGCAGTTTCGGACAGGGCTCTAACTATGGCTACACCTTC.

The chain has TRBV27 and TRBJ1-1, with 8 bases matching TRBD1. The CDR3 is 18 residues long. Per the germline V gene, CDR1 is MNHEY and CDR2 is SMNVEV (reference sequence). The V and J ends lost 3 bases and 0 bases, in that order; junction bases with no gene match: 12. The CDR3 loop is CASSFRVLDRALNTEAFF. DNA for the CDR3: TGTGCCAGCAGTTTCAGGGTCCTGGACAGGGCGTTGAACACTGAAGCTTTCTTT.